A single sample gave rise to the 4 T cell receptor beta chains below, sequenced in a study of long-term antiretroviral therapy in people with HIV. Survey-level immunoSEQ v3.0 assays were run. Produced via immunoSEQ multiplex PCR; TCRdb's table is partial and in-frame only. Of 15,000 to 20,000 clones in the sample, around 77% were seen once. This material consisted of unsorted PBMCs, taken 2.3 years after starting antiretroviral therapy. These receptors came from a woman between 40 and 50 years old with HIV.

This clone was observed a single time. The chain joins TRBV10-3 to TRBJ2-5, with 9 bases identical to TRBD1. J lost 2 bases, V lost 11 bases, and 6 bases had no gene match. The CDR3 has 13 residues. The germline gives CDR1 ENHRY, CDR2 SYGVKD. The CDR3 DNA sequence: TGTGCCTCTCTGGGGACAGGGCAAGAGACCCAGTACTTC. Protein: CASLGTGQETQYF.

The chain combines TRBV9 with TRBJ2-7, with D possibly being TRBD1 (5 bases). V was pared by 3 bases and J by 0 bases, with 7 bases between. This CDR3 has 13 residues. Germline V gene lookup returns CDR1 SGDLS and CDR2 YYNGEE. DNA for the CDR3: TGTGCCAGCAGCGCGGACATCTCCTACGAGCAGTACTTC. It is translated as CASSADISYEQYF.

This chain connects TRBV7-9 to TRBJ2-7; D call uncertain. There are 13 residues in the CDR3. The germline CDR1 and CDR2 sequences are SEHNR and FQNEAQ (reference sequence). Trimming shortened V by 5 bases and J by 2 bases, and 10 bases separated the two germline ends. CDR3 region: CASSASEAYEQYF. As DNA, the CDR3 is TGTGCCAGCAGCGCGAGCGAGGCCTACGAGCAGTACTTC.

The chain carries TRBV11-3 and TRBJ2-1, with 8 bases that match TRBD1. The V segment lost 5 bases and the J segment 7 bases; nucleotides outside the gene matches: 7. Per the germline V gene, CDR1 is SGHNT and CDR2 is YENEEA. This CDR3 is built from 14 residues. DNA for the CDR3: TGTGCCAGCAGCACCCGGACAGGGAAGAATGAGCAGTTCTTC. Protein: CASSTRTGKNEQFF.